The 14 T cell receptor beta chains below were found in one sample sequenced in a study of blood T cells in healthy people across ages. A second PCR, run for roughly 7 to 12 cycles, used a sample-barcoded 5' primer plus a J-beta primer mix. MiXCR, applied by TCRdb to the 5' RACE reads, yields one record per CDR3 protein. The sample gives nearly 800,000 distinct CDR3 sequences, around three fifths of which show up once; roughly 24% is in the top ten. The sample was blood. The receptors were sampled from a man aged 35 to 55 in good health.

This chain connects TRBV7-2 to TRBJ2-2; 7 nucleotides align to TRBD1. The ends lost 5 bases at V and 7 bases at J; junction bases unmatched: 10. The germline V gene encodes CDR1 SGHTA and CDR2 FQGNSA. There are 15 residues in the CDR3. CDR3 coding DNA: TGTGCCAGCAGCCCACACAGGGGCTGGGGCGGGGAGCTGTTTTTT. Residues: CASSPHRGWGGELFF.

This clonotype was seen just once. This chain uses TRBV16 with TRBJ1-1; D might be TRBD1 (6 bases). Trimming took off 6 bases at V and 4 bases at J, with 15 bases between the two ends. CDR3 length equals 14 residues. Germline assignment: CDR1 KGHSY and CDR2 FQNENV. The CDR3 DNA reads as TGTGCCAGCAGACCCGAGGGGGTAATCACTGAAGCTTTCTTT. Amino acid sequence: CASRPEGVITEAFF.

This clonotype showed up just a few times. CDR3 region: CASSPSPGFSVRVLTF. CDR3 DNA sequence: TGTGCCAGCAGCCCCTCCCCGGGTTTTTCCGTTCGCGTCCTGACTTTC. J is TRBJ2-6 and V is TRBV7-9; unclear D gene. Trimming took off 5 bases at V and 12 bases at J, with 23 bases between the two ends. The CDR3 consists of 16 residues. CDR1 SEHNR and CDR2 FQNEAQ come from the germline V gene (reference sequence).

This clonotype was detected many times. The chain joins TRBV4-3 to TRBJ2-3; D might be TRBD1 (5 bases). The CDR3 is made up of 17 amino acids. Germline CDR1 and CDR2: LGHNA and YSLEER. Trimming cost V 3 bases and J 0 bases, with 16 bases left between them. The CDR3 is CASSQSTGVSSTDTQYF. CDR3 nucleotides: TGCGCCAGCAGCCAGTCTACAGGCGTGTCTAGCACAGATACGCAGTATTTT.

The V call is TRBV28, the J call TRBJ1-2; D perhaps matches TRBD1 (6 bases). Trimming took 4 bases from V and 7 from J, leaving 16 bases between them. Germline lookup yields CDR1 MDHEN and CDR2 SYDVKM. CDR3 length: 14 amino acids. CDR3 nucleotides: TGTGCCAGCAGTTCCATCGGGGGCGCAGCTGGCTACACCTTC. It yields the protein CASSSIGGAAGYTF.

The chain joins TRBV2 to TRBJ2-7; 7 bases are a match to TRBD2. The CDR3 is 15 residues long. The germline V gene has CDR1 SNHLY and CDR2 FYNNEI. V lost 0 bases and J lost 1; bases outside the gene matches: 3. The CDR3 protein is CASSEAREGSYEQYF. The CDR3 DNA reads TGTGCCAGCAGTGAAGCAAGGGAGGGGTCCTACGAGCAGTACTTC.

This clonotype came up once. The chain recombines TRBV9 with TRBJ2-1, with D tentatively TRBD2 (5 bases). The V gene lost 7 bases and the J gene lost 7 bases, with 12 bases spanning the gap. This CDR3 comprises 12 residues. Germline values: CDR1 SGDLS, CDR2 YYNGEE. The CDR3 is CASEGVDNEQFF. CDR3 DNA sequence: TGTGCCAGCGAGGGTGTTGATAATGAGCAGTTCTTC. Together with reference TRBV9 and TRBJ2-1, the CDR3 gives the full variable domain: DSGVTQTPKHLITATGQRVTLRCSPRSGDLSVYWYQQSLDQGLQFLIQYYNGEERAKGNILERFSAQQFPDLHSELNLSSLELGDSALYFCASEGVDNEQFFGPGTRLTVL.

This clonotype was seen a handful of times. The chain's CDR3 is CASSEYGADSYGYTF. For the CDR3, the DNA is TGTGCCAGCAGTGAATACGGGGCCGACAGTTATGGCTACACCTTC. The chain joins TRBV25-1 to TRBJ1-2; tentatively, D is TRBD1 (5 bases). With 0 bases removed from V and 5 bases from J, the gap between germline ends came to 13 bases. The CDR3 loop spans 15 amino acids. The germline CDR1 and CDR2 sequences are MGHDK and SYGVNS.

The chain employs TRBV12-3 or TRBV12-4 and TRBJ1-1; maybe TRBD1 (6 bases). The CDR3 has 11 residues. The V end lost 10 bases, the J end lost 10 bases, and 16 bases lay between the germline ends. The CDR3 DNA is TGTGCCACCAGGGAGTCCAGGGGAGCTTTCTTT. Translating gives CATRESRGAFF.

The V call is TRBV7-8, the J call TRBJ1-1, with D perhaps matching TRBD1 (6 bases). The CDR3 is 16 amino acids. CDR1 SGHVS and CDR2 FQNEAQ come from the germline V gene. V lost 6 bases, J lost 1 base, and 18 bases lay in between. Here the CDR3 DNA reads TGTGCCAGCAGAAGAGCAGATGGACAGTGGAACACTGAAGCTTTCTTT. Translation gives CASRRADGQWNTEAFF.

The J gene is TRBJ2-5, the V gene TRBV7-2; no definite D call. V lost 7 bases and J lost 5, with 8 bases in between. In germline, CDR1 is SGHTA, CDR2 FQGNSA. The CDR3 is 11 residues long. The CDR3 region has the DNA TGTGCCAGCAAGGCACACGAGACCCAGTACTTC. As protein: CASKAHETQYF.

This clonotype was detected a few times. The CDR3 loop reads CASSLGLDSFRRDYEQYF. Written as DNA, the CDR3 is TGTGCCAGCAGCTTAGGGTTGGACTCGTTCCGCAGGGACTACGAGCAGTACTTC. V usage is TRBV7-9 and J usage is TRBJ2-4; D possibly uses TRBD1 or TRBD2 (5 bases each). The J call may be faulty, since TRBJ2-7 better matches the DNA end. Germline CDR1 reads SEHNR; CDR2 reads FQNEAQ (reference sequence). The length of the CDR3 is 18 residues.

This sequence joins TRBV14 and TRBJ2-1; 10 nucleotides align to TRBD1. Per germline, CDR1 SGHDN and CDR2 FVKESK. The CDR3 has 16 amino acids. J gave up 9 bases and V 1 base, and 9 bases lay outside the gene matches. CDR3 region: CASSQGGTGVLGEQFF. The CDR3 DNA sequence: TGTGCCAGCAGCCAAGGTGGGACAGGGGTTCTCGGTGAGCAGTTCTTC.

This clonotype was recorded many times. This chain's CDR3 is CASSLNFGYGEQYF. The CDR3 bases are TGTGCCAGCAGCTTGAATTTTGGGTATGGGGAGCAGTACTTC. The chain has TRBV12-3 or TRBV12-4 and TRBJ2-7; D call uncertain. The V end lost 6 bases, the J end lost 7 bases, and 19 bases lay between the germline ends. This CDR3 contains 14 residues.